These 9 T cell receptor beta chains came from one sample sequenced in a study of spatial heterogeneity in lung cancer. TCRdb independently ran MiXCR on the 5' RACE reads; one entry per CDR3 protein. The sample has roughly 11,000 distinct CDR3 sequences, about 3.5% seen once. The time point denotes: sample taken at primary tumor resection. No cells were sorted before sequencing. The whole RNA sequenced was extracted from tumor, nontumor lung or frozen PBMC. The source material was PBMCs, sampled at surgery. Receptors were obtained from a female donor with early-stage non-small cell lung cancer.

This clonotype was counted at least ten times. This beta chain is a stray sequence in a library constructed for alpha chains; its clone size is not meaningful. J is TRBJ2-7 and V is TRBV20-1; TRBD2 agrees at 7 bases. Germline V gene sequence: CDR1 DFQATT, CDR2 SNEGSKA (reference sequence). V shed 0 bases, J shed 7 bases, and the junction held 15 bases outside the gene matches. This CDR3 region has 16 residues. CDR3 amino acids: CSARDEGGATRIEQYF. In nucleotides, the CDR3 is TGCAGTGCTAGAGATGAGGGAGGGGCCACCCGAATAGAGCAGTACTTC.

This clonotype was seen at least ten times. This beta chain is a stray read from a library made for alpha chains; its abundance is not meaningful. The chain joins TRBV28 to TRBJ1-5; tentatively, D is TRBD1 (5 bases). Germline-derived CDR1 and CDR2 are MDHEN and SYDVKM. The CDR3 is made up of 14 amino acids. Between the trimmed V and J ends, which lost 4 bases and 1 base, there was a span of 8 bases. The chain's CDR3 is CASSSGGSNQPQHF. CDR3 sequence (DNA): TGTGCCAGCAGTTCGGGGGGGAGCAATCAGCCCCAGCATTTT.

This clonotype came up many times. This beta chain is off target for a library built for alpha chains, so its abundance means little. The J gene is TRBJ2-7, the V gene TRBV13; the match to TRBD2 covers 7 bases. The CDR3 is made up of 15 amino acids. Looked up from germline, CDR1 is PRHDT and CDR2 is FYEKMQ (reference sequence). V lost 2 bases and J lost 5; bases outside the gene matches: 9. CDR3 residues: CASSLKRPSGHEQYF. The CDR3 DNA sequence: TGTGCCAGCAGCTTAAAGCGGCCTAGCGGTCACGAGCAGTACTTC.

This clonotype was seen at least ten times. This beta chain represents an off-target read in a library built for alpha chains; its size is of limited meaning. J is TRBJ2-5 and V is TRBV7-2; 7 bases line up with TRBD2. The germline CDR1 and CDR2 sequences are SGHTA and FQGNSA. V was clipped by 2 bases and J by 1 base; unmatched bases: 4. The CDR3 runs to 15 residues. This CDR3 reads CASSLWGRGQETQYF. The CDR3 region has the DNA TGTGCCAGCAGCTTATGGGGGAGGGGCCAAGAGACCCAGTACTTC.

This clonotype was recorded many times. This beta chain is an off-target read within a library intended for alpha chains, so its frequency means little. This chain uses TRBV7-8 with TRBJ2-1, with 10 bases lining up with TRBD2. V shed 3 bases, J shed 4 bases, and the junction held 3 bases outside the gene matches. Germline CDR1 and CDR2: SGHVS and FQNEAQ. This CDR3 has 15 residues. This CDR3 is CASSLAAGGYNEQFF. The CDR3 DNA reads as TGTGCCAGCAGCTTGGCAGCGGGAGGGTACAATGAGCAGTTCTTC. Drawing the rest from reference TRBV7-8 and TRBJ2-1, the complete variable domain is GAGVSQSPRYKVAKRGQDVALRCDPISGHVSLFWYQQALGQGPEFLTYFQNEAQLDKSGLPSDRFFAERPEGSVSTLKIQRTQQEDSAVYLCASSLAAGGYNEQFFGPGTRLTVL.

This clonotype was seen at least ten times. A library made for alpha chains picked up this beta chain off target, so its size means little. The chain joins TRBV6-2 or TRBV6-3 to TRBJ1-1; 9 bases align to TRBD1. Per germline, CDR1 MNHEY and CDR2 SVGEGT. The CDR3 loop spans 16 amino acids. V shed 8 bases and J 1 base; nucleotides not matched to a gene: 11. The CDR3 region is CASERDRVSGNTEAFF. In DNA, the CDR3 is TGTGCCAGCGAGAGGGACAGGGTGAGTGGGAACACTGAAGCTTTCTTT.

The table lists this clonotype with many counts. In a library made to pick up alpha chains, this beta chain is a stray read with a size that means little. DNA for the CDR3: TGTGCCACCAGCAGAGTAGGTCTAGCGGGGGGGCCGGAGACCCAGTACTTC. It encodes CATSRVGLAGGPETQYF. The rearrangement links TRBV15 to TRBJ2-5, with 12 positions matching TRBD2. Germline CDR1 and CDR2: LNHNV and YYDKDF (reference sequence). The CDR3 runs to 17 residues. The J segment lost 5 bases and the V segment lost 1 base, leaving 8 bases of the junction unmatched.

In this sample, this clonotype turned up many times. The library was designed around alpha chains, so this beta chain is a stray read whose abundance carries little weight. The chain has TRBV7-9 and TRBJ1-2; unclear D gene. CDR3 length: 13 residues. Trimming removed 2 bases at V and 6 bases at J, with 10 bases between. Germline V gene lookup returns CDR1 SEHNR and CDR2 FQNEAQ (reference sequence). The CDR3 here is CASSLRESDGYTF. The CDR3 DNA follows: TGTGCCAGCAGCTTACGTGAGTCAGATGGCTACACCTTC.

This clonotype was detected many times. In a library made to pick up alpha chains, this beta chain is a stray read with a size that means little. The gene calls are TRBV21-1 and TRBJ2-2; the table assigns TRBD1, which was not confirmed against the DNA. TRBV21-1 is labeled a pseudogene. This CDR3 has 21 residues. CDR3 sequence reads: CASSIWLGDRERWLSTGELFF. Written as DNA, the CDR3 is TGTGCCAGCAGCATATGGCTGGGGGACAGGGAACGTTGGTTATCCACCGGGGAGCTGTTTTTT.